This T cell receptor (beta chain) was sequenced for a study of blood T cell repertoires in COVID-19 (TCRdb year 2020). About the full investigation: Collaborator samples came from the United States, Italy and Spain and covered acute and convalescent phases of COVID-19. The prospective study material was composed of cDNA or gDNA derived from T cells, B-cell-depleted T cells, or PBMCs. Subjects who had been exposed to COVID-19, were actively infected with it, or had recovered from it provided the deeply sampled blood TCRbeta repertoires that made up the dataset. A freely available public database, intended as a resource for researchers studying the immune response to SARS-CoV-2, is where the repertoires were released. The samples were drawn from the first 160 participants of the ongoing ImmuneRACE study and from some 1,300 subjects provided by 6 global collaborators. The sample metadata nearly always contained a de-identified subject ID, COVID-19 status, age in years and sex. HLA class I and class II types, where available, came from metadata supplied by the sample provider rather than from assay-based typing. The study at large found these results: The amount of clinical and demographic metadata varied by source and participant and was provided uncurated.

TCRbeta CDR3 regions were amplified from genomic DNA using the immunoSEQ Assay, a bias-controlled multiplex PCR. As for how the authors treated the data: Within the assay, amplification of reference gene primers was used to estimate how many nucleated cells each sample contained. To quantify the absolute abundance of each unique TCRbeta CDR3 rearrangement, sequence reads were collapsed and filtered. For each sample, productive Simpson clonality was calculated as the square root of Simpson's diversity index over productive rearrangements. TCRdb carries this immuneACCESS record with in-frame sequences only. Its versions omit some clonotypes, under half of them owing to an unresolved V gene in the studies checked, with the rest unexplained. That table gives V, J and clone size, and the DNA gave D and trimming. The sample profile shows 210,000 or so clones; around 84% of them were found once. The ten biggest clones cover less than 8% of the sample.

Based on the germline V gene (reference sequence), the CDR1 and CDR2 sequences are LNHDA and SQIVND. Compared with germline, V lacks 4 bases and J lacks 11 bases; bases without a gene match: 8. The CDR3 measures 13 amino acids from cysteine to phenylalanine. Only CDR3 DNA is held: 39 bases, read in frame from base 1. Enrolling through a virtual design, the prospective study's participants ranged in age from roughly 18 to 89 years and lived across 24 United States geographic areas. Cohort assignment in the prospective study relied on participant-reported clinical history from a screening survey and a study questionnaire. Each participant in the prospective study had whole blood, serum and a nasopharyngeal or oropharyngeal swab collected by mobile phlebotomists. Prospective study participants could optionally give additional blood draws and questionnaires over an approximately two-month period. Prospective study blood samples were shipped either frozen or at room temperature before DNA extraction.

As concerns this clone: Its antigen remains undetermined. No quality values exist for individual bases; no much larger clone is one base distant.

The TCR was taken from a middle-aged woman with acute COVID-19. This chain is built from TRBV19 and TRBJ2-1; a stretch of 7 junction bases matches TRBD2. The sequenced sample was PBMCs or T cells enriched from blood (not recorded which). The sequenced DNA: TGTGCCAGTAGTACGCCTCCGGGAGGTCAGCAGTTCTTC. Its protein is CASSTPPGGQQFF.